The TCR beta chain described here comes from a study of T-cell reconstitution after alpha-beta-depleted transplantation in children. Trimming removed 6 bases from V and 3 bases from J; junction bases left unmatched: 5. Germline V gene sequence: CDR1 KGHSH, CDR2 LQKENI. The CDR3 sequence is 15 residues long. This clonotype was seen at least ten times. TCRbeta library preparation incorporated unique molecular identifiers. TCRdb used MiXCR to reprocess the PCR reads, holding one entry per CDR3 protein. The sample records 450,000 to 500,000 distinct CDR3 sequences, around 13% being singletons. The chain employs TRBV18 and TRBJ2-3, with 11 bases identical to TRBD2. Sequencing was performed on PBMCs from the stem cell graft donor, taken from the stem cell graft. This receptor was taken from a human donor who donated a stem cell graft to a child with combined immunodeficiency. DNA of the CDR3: TGTGCCAGCTCGACCACTAGCGGGAGTACAGATACGCAGTATTTT. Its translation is CASSTTSGSTDTQYF. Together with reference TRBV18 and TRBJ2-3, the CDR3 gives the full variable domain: NAGVMQNPRHLVRRRGQEARLRCSPMKGHSHVYWYRQLPEEGLKFMVYLQKENIIDESGMPKERFSAEFPKEGPSILRIQQVVRGDSAAYFCASSTTSGSTDTQYFGPGTRLTVL.